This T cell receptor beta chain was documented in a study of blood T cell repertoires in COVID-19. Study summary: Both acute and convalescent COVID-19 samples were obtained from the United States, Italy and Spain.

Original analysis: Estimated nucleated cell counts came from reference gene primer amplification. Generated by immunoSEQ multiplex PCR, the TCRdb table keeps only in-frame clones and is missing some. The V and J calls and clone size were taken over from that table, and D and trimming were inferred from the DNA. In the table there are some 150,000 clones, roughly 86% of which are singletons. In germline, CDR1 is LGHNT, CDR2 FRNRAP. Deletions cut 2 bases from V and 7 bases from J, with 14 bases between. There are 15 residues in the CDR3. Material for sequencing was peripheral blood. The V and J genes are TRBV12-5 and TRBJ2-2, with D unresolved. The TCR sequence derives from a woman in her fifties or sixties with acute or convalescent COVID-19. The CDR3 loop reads CASGLKLVGNGELFF. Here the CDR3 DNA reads TGTGCTAGTGGTTTGAAACTCGTTGGTAACGGGGAGCTGTTTTTT.